Each of the 5 T cell receptor beta chains below was sequenced from the same sample in a study of T cells in Graves' hyperthyroidism and ophthalmopathy (dated by TCRdb to between 2018 and 2021). The method behind the library was multiplex PCR. Instrument on record: Illumina HiSeq 2000. Amplification of TCR beta CDR3 regions was carried out from RNA transcripts. For the first round of RT-PCR on the TCR CDR3, the HTBI primer set was used together with the Qiagen OneStep RT-PCR kit. Starting from the raw public reads, TCRdb applied fastp trimming at Q25, assembled clones with MiXCR and retained in-frame beta chains. Identical CDR3 proteins give one entry, which carries the most common genes and DNA. Here the sample has about 380,000 distinct CDR3 sequences; under 20% occur a single time. The top ten clonotypes cover 40% of the sample. What was sequenced was blood. The receptors shown here come from a man aged 18 to 30 with Graves' ophthalmopathy.

The table lists this clonotype with many counts. The chain has TRBV2 and TRBJ1-6; D is unclear. CDR1 is SNHLY, CDR2 FYNNEI, per germline. Deletions cut 7 bases from V and 6 bases from J, with 16 bases between. The CDR3 is 15 amino acids. Here the CDR3 DNA reads TGTGCCAGCACCCCCGGGTCCTTGGGTAATTCACCCCTCCACTTT. This codes for CASTPGSLGNSPLHF.

The chain combines TRBV6-1 with TRBJ1-2; no reliable D call. V was shortened by 5 bases and J by 3 bases, with 16 bases between the two germline ends. Germline V gives CDR1 MNHNS, CDR2 SASEGT. The CDR3 totals 15 residues. CDR3: CASSPREDGHYGYTF. The DNA for the CDR3 is TGTGCCAGCAGTCCCAGAGAGGACGGCCACTATGGCTACACCTTC.

This clonotype was seen only a few times. The chain has TRBV4-2 and TRBJ1-6, with D perhaps TRBD1 (6 bases). Germline loops: CDR1 LGHNA, CDR2 YNFKEQ. V was pared by 0 bases and J by 8 bases, with 14 bases between. CDR3 length: 16 residues. Written as DNA, the CDR3 is TGTGCCAGCAGCCAAGATCTGGGGGGCTGGGATTCACCCCTCCACTTT. Protein sequence: CASSQDLGGWDSPLHF.

As to this clonotype: Given a much more abundant clone one base away, this may be a read error. The chain recombines TRBV12-3 or TRBV12-4 with TRBJ1-5, with D possibly being TRBD1 (5 bases). The CDR3 length is 15 residues. The CDR3 is CANSFETDLVGTQHF. The CDR3 DNA is TGTGCCAACAGTTTCGAGACAGACCTAGTCGGGACCCAGCATTTT.

Note on this clonotype: This sequence may be a read error, since a much larger clone differs from it by one base. J is TRBJ2-7 and V is TRBV6-2 or TRBV6-3; TRBD1 aligns across 9 bases. The length of the CDR3 is 15 residues. Germline V gene lookup returns CDR1 MNHEY and CDR2 SVGEGT. Unmatched junction bases numbered 6, after V lost 4 bases and J lost 2 bases. CDR3 residues: CASSSRTGETYEQYF. The DNA for the CDR3 is TGTGCCAGCAGTTCCCGGACAGGGGAGACCTACGAGCAGTACTTC.